This T cell receptor beta chain was sequenced for a study of T cells in localized non-small cell lung cancer. As regards this clone: Its target is not known.

Study observations and caveats: Adjacent lung held a median roughly 60 of the top 100 tumor clones. Uninvolved adjacent lung, not tumor, had the highest T cell clonality.

The assay was immunoSEQ multiplex PCR, and TCRdb's table has in-frame clones only and misses some. This sample has roughly 24,000 clones; 81% occur once, and the top ten carry around a tenth. The sample in question was peripheral blood, obtained before any cancer treatment. This receptor was obtained from a man between 40 and 70 years old with stage III squamous cell lung carcinoma.

The CDR3 here is CASSGTSSNTGELFF. The CDR3 DNA follows: TGTGCCAGCAGTGGGACCTCCTCTAACACCGGGGAGCTGTTTTTT. The rearrangement joins TRBV2 to TRBJ2-2; no firm D call. This CDR3 is 15 amino acids long. CDR1 is SNHLY and CDR2 is FYNNEI in the germline V gene. The V and J ends lost 4 bases and 2 bases respectively, with 11 bases between them. The full variable domain, its missing parts supplied by reference TRBV2 and TRBJ2-2, is EPEVTQTPSHQVTQMGQEVILRCVPISNHLYFYWYRQILGQKVEFLVSFYNNEISEKSEIFDDQFSVERPDGSNFTLKIRSTKLEDSAMYFCASSGTSSNTGELFFGEGSRLTVL.